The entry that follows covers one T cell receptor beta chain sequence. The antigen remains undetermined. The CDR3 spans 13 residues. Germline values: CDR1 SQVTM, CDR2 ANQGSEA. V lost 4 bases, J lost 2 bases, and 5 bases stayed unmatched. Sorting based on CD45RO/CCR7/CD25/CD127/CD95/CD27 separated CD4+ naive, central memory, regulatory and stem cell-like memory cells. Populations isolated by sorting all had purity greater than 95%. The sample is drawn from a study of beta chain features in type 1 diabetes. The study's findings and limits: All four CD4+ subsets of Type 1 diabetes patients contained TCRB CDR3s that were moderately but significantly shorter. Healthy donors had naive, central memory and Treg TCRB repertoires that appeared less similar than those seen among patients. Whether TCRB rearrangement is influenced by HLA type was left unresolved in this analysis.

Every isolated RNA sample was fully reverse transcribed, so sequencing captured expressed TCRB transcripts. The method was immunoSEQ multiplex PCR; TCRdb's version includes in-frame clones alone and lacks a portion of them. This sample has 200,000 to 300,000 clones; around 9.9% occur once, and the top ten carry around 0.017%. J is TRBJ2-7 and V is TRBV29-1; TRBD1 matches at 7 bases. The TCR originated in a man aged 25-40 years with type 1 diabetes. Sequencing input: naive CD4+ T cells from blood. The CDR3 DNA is TGCAGCGTTGCGGGACAGATAACCTACGAGCAGTACTTC. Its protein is CSVAGQITYEQYF.